This T cell receptor beta chain comes out of a study of blood T cell repertoires in COVID-19. Across the study: Both acute and convalescent COVID-19 samples were obtained from the United States, Italy and Spain.

Study processing details: Reference gene primer amplification yielded estimated nucleated cell counts. Data came from immunoSEQ multiplex PCR; TCRdb stores just in-frame clones and leaves some out. The V and J calls and clone size are taken from that table; D and trimming were inferred from the DNA. The sample has approximately 220,000 clones; 85% to 90% are singletons. This clone turned up a few times. The sequenced material came from peripheral blood. The TCR sequence derives from a man aged 60 to 75 who had recovered from COVID-19.

CDR3 in DNA: TGTGCCAGCTCACCTAAGGACAGGGGGGCTTGGTACGAGCAGTACTTC. Its translation: CASSPKDRGAWYEQYF. This chain connects TRBV18 to TRBJ2-7; TRBD1 agrees at 10 bases. CDR3 length equals 16 residues. Germline lookup yields CDR1 KGHSH and CDR2 LQKENI. Trimming cost V 3 bases and J 4 bases; bases outside gene matches: 9. The whole variable domain, filled in from reference TRBV18 and TRBJ2-7, reads NAGVMQNPRHLVRRRGQEARLRCSPMKGHSHVYWYRQLPEEGLKFMVYLQKENIIDESGMPKERFSAEFPKEGPSILRIQQVVRGDSAAYFCASSPKDRGAWYEQYFGPGTRLTVT.